This TCR beta chain was documented in a study of blood T cell repertoires in COVID-19. Produced via immunoSEQ multiplex PCR; TCRdb's table is partial and in-frame only. The repertoire includes roughly 68,000 clones, about 90% of them detected once, and 3.4% sits in the top ten. V lost 3 bases and J lost 2; bases outside the gene matches: 5. The CDR3 is made up of 17 amino acids. Germline V gene sequence: CDR1 MNHEY, CDR2 SMNVEV (reference sequence). The specimen was peripheral blood. The TCR comes from a woman aged 50 to 60 with COVID-19, enrolled during active disease. This chain connects TRBV27 to TRBJ2-1; the match to TRBD1 covers 12 bases. Here the CDR3 DNA reads TGTGCCAGCAGTTTGGGCGGGACAGGGGGCCCCTACAATGAGCAGTTCTTC. Residues: CASSLGGTGGPYNEQFF.